Here is one T cell receptor (beta chain) with its context. Antigen specificity is unknown. TCRdb reworked the 5' RACE reads into one entry per CDR3 protein, no DNA. The table counts approximately 380,000 distinct CDR3 sequences; 2.5% to 3% lies in the top ten. This sample stems from a study of monozygotic twins with inflammatory bowel disease. Study-wide results and caveats: Patient repertoire variability may have increased through differing immunosuppressive treatments. None of the different T cell subtypes could be distinguished from one another. Compared with healthy twins, IBD patients shared fewer clonotypes with others, especially with disease activity.

The CDR3 is 15 amino acids. The chain recombines TRBV12-3 or TRBV12-4 with TRBJ2-1; there is no DNA to check the TCRdb D call of TRBD2. Sequenced input: blood. The receptor's source is a human donor with ulcerative colitis or Crohn's disease, or a healthy co-twin of an affected twin (not recorded which). CDR3 in amino acids: CASSFIQRGGREQFF.